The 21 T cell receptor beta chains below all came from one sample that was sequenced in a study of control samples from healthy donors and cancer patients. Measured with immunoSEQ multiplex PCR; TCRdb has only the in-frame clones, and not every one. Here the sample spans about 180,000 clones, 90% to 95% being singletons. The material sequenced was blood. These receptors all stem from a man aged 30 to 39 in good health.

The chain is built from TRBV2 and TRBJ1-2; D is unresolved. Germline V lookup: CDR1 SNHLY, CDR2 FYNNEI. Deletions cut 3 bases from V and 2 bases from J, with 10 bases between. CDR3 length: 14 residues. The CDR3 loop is CASSDDGINYGYTF. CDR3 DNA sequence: TGTGCCAGCAGTGACGACGGAATCAACTATGGCTACACCTTC.

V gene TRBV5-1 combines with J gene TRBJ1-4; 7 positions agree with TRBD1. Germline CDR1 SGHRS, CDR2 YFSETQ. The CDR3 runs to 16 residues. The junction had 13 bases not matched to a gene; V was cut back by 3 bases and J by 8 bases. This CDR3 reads CASSSGQVSFGEKLFF. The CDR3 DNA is TGCGCCAGCAGCTCCGGACAGGTTTCCTTTGGAGAAAAACTGTTTTTT.

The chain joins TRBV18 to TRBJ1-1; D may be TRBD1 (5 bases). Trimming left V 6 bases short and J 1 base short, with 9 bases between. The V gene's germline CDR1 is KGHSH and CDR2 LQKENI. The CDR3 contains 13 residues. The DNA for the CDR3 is TGTGCCAGCTCTTGGGGCAGGAACACTGAAGCTTTCTTT. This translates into CASSWGRNTEAFF.

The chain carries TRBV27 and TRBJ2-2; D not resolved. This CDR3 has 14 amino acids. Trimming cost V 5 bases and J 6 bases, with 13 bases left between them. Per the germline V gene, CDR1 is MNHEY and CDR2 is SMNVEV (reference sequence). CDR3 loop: CASSPSYNAGELFF. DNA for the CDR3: TGTGCCAGCAGTCCTAGTTATAACGCCGGGGAGCTGTTTTTT.

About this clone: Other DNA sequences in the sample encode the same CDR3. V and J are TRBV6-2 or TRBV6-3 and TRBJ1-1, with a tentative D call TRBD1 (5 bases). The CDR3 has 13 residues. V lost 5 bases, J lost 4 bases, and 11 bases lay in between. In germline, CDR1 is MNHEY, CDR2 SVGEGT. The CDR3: CASSRGGGTEAFF. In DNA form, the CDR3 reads TGTGCCAGCAGTCGGGGTGGGGGCACTGAAGCTTTCTTT.

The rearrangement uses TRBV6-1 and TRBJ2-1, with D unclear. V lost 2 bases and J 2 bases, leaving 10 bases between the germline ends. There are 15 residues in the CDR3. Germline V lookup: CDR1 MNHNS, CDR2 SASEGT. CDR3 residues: CASSETGGAYNEQFF. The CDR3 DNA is TGTGCCAGCAGTGAAACTGGCGGAGCCTACAATGAGCAGTTCTTC.

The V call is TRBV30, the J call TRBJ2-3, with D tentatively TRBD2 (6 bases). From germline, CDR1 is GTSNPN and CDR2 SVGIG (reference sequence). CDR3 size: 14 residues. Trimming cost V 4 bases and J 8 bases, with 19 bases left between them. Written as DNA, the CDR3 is TGTGCCTGGACCGGGGGAACGGGGCTGGGTACGCAGTATTTT. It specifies CAWTGGTGLGTQYF. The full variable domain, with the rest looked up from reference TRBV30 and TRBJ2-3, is SQTIHQWPATLVQPVGSPLSLECTVEGTSNPNLYWYRQAAGRGLQLLFYSVGIGQISSEVPQNLSASRPQDRQFILSSKKLLLSDSGFYLCAWTGGTGLGTQYFGPGTRLTVL.

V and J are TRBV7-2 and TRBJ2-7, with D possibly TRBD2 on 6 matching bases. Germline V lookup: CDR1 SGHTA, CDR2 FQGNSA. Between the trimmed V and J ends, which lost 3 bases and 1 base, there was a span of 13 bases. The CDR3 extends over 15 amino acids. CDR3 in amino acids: CASSLSSSDSYEQYF. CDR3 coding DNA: TGTGCCAGCAGCTTGAGCTCTAGCGATTCCTACGAGCAGTACTTC.

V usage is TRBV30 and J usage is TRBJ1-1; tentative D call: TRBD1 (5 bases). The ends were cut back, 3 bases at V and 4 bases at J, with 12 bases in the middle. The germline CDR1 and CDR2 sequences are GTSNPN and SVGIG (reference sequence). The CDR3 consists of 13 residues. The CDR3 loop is CAWSVQVATEAFF. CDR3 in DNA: TGTGCCTGGAGCGTACAGGTCGCCACTGAAGCTTTCTTT.

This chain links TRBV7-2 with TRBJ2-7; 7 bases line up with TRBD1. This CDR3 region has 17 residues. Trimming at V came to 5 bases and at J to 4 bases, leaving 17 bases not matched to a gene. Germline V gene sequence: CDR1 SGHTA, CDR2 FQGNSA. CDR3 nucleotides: TGTGCCAGCAGCCCAACAGGCGACAGGGCTCCTCTATACGAGCAGTACTTC. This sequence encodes CASSPTGDRAPLYEQYF.

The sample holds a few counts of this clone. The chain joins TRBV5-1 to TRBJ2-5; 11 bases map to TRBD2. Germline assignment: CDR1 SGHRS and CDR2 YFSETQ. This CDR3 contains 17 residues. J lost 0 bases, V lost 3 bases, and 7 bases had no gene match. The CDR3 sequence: CASSSRGSGGDQETQYF. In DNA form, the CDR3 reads TGCGCCAGCAGCTCCCGTGGTAGCGGGGGGGACCAAGAGACCCAGTACTTC.

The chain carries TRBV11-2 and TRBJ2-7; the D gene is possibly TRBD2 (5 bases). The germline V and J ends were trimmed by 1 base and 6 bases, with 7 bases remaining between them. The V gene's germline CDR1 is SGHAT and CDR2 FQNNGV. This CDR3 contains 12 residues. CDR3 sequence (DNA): TGTGCCAGCAGCTTAGGAGGGAGCGAGCAGTACTTC. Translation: CASSLGGSEQYF.

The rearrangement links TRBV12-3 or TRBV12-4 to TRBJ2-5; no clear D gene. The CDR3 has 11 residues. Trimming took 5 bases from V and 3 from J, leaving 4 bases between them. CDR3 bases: TGTGCCAGCAGTCCTAAAGAGACCCAGTACTTC. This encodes CASSPKETQYF.

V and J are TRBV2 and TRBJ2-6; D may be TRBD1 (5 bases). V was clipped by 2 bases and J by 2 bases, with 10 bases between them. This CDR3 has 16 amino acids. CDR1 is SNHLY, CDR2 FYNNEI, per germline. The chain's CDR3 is CASSEPQGAGANVLTF. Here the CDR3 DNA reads TGTGCCAGCAGTGAACCCCAGGGTGCTGGGGCCAACGTCCTGACTTTC.

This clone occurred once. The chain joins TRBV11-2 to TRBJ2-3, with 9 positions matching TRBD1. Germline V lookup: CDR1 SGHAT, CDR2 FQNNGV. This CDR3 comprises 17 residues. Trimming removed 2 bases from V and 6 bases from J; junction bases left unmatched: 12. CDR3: CASSLRAGQGRRDTQYF. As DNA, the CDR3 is TGTGCCAGCAGCTTAAGGGCGGGACAGGGTCGACGGGATACGCAGTATTTT.

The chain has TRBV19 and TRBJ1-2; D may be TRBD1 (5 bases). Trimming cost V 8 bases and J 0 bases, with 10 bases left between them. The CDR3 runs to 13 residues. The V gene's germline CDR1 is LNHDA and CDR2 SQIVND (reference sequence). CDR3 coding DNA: TGTGCCAGTCTCGGGGGGGCTAACTATGGCTACACCTTC. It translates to CASLGGANYGYTF.

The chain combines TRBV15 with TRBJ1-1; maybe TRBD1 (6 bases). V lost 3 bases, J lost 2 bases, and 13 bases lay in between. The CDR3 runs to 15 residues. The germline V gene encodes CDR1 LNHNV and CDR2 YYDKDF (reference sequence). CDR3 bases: TGTGCCACCAGCAGGGACAGCTATGAAAACACTGAAGCTTTCTTT. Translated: CATSRDSYENTEAFF.

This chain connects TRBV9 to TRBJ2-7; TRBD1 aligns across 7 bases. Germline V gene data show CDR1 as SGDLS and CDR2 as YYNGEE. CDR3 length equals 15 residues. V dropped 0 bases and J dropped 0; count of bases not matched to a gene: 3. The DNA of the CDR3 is TGTGCCAGCAGCGTAGCGGACAGGAGCTCCTACGAGCAGTACTTC. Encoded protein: CASSVADRSSYEQYF.

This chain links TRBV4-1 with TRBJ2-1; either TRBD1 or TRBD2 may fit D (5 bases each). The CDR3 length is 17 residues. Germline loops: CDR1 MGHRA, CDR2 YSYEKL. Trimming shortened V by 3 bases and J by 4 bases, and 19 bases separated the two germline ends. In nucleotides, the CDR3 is TGCGCCAGCAGCCAGCTCTCACCGGGACGGACTTACAATGAGCAGTTCTTC. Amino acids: CASSQLSPGRTYNEQFF.

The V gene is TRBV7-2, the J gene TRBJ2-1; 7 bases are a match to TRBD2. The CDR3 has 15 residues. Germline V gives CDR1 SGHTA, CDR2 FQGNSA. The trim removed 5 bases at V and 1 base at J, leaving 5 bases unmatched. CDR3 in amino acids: CASSATSDSYNEQFF. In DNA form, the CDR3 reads TGTGCCAGCAGCGCAACTAGCGATTCCTACAATGAGCAGTTCTTC.

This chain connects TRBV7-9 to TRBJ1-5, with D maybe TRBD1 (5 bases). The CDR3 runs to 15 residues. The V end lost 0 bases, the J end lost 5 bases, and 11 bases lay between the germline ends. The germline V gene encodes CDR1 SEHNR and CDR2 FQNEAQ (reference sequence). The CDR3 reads CASSLAEGIDQPQHF. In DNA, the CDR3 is TGTGCCAGCAGCTTAGCCGAGGGGATCGATCAGCCCCAGCATTTT.